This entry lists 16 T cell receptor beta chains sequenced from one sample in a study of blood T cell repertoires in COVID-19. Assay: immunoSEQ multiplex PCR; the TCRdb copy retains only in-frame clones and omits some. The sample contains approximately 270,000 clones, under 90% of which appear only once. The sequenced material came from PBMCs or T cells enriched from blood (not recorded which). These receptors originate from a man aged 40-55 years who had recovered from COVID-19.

This chain's CDR3 is CASSRYRVDEQYF. The DNA for the CDR3 is TGCGCCAGCAGCCGCTACAGGGTAGACGAGCAGTACTTC. The V and J genes are TRBV4-3 and TRBJ2-7; a weak D match, TRBD1 (6 bases). V was shortened by 4 bases and J by 5 bases, with 12 bases between the two germline ends. Germline V gives CDR1 LGHNA, CDR2 YSLEER. CDR3 size: 13 residues.

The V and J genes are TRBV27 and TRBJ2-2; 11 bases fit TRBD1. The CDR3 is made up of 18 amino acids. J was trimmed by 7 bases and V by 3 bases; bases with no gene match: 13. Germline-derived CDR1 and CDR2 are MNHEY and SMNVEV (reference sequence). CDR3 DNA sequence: TGTGCCAGCAGTTTCCTATTTGATTGGACAGGGGGCAACGGGGAGCTGTTTTTT. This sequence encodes CASSFLFDWTGGNGELFF.

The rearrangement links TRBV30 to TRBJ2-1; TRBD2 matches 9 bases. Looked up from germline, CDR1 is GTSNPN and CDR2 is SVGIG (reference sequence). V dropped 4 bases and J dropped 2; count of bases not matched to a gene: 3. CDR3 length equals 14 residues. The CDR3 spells CAWNRGGAYNEQFF. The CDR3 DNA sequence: TGTGCCTGGAATCGCGGGGGGGCCTACAATGAGCAGTTCTTC.

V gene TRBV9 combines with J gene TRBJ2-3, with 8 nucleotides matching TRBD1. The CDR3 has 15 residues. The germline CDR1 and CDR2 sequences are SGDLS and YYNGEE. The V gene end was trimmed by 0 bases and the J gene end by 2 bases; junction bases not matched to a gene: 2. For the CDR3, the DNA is TGTGCCAGCAGCGTAGCGGGACAGGACACAGATACGCAGTATTTT. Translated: CASSVAGQDTDTQYF.

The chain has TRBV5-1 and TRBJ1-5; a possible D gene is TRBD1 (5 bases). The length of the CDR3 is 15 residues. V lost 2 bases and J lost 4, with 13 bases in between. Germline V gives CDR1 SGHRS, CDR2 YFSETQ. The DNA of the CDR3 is TGCGCCAGCAGCTTTTTAGGGGAAAGTAATCAGCCCCAGCATTTT. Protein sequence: CASSFLGESNQPQHF.

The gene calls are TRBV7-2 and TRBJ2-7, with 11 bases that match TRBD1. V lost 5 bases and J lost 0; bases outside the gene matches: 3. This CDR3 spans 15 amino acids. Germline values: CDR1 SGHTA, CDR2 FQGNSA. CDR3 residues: CASSPGQGASYEQYF. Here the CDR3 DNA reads TGTGCCAGCAGCCCCGGACAGGGGGCCTCCTACGAGCAGTACTTC.

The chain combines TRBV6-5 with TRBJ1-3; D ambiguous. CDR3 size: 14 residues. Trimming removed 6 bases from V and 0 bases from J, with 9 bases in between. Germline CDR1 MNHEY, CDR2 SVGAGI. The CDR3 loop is CASRPGLSGNTIYF. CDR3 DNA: TGTGCCAGCAGACCAGGACTCTCTGGAAACACCATATATTTT.

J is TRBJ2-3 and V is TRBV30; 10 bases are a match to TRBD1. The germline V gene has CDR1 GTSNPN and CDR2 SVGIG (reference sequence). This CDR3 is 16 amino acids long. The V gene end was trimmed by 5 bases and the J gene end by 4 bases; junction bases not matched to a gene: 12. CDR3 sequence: CAWSREPGQGSDTQYF. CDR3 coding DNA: TGTGCCTGGTCCCGCGAACCGGGACAGGGGTCAGATACGCAGTATTTT.

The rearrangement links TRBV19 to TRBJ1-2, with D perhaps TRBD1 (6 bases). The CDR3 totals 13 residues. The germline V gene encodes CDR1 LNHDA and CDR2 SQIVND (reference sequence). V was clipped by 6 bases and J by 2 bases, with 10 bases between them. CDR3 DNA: TGTGCCAGTAGAACTGACAGGAACTATGGCTACACCTTC. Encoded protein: CASRTDRNYGYTF.

The CDR3 DNA follows: TGTGCCACCAGTGATCAAAGACTAGCCGAAGAGACCCAGTACTTC. This encodes CATSDQRLAEETQYF. This chain joins TRBV24-1 and TRBJ2-5, with 7 bases aligning to TRBD2. The junction had 6 bases not matched to a gene; V was cut back by 3 bases and J by 3 bases. This CDR3 contains 15 residues. The germline CDR1 and CDR2 sequences are KGHDR and SFDVKD.

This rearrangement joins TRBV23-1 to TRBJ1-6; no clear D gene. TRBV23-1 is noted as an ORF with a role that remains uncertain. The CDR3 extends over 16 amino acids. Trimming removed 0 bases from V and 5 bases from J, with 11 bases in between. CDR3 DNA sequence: TGCGCCAGCAGTCAATCGTCGGCGGTTAATAATTCACCCCTCCACTTT. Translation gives CASSQSSAVNNSPLHF.

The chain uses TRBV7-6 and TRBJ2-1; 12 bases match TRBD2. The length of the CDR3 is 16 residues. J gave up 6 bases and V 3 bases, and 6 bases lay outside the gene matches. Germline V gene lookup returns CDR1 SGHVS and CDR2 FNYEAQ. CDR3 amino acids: CASSLSTSGSRNEQFF. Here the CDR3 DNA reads TGTGCCAGCAGCTTGTCGACTAGCGGGAGCCGCAATGAGCAGTTCTTC.

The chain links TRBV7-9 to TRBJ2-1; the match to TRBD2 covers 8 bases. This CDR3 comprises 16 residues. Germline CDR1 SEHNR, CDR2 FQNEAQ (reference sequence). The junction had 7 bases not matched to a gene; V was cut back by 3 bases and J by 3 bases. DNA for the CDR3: TGTGCCAGCAGCTTTATCGGGAGGGTGTACTACAATGAGCAGTTCTTC. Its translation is CASSFIGRVYYNEQFF.

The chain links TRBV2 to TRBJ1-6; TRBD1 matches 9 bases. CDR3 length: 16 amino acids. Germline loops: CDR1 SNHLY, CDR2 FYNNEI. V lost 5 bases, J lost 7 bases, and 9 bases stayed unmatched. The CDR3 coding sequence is TGTGCCAGCAGTCCCGGGCCTACAGGGGGCAATTCACCCCTCCACTTT. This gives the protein CASSPGPTGGNSPLHF.

CDR3 region: CSVVHARGSGMFRLNTEAFF. In nucleotides, the CDR3 is TGCAGCGTCGTCCATGCGCGGGGGTCAGGCATGTTCCGATTGAACACTGAAGCTTTCTTT. The chain uses TRBV29-1 and TRBJ1-1, with D maybe TRBD1 (5 bases). There are 20 residues in the CDR3. CDR1 and CDR2 from the germline V gene are SQVTM and ANQGSEA. The V end was cut by 6 bases, the J end by 0 bases, with 32 bases between.

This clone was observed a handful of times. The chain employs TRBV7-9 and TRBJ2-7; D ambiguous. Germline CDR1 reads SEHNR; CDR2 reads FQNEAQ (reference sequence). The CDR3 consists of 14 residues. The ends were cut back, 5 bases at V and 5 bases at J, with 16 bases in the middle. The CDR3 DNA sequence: TGTGCCAGCAGCCCGACATTGCTCCTCCACGAGCAGTACTTC. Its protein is CASSPTLLLHEQYF.